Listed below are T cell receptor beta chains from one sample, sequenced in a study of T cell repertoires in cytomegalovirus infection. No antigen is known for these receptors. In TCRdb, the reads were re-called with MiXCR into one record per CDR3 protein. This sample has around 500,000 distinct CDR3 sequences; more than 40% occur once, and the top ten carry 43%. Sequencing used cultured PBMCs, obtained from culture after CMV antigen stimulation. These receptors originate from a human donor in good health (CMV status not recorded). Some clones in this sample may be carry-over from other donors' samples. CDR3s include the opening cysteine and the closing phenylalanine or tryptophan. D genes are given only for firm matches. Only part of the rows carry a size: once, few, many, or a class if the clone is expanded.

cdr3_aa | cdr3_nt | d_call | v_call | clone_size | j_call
CASSQVGLAKNIQYF | TGCGCCAGCAGCCAAGTCGGGTTAGCCAAAAACATTCAGTACTTC | - | TRBV4-1 | few | TRBJ2-4
CASSQDVRREGYVTEAFF | TGTGCCAGCAGCCAAGACGTGCGGCGTGAGGGATACGTCACTGAAGCTTTCTTT | - | TRBV14 | few | TRBJ1-1
CASSPGAGNTEAFF | TGTGCCAGCTCACCAGGTGCGGGGAACACTGAAGCTTTCTTT | - | TRBV18 | - | TRBJ1-1
CASSFALGSYEQYF | TGTGCCAGCAGCTTCGCTCTAGGCTCCTACGAGCAGTACTTC | - | TRBV7-2 | few | TRBJ2-7
CAGVTSGQINQETQYF | TGTGCCGGCGTGACTAGCGGACAAATAAACCAAGAGACCCAGTACTTC | TRBD2 | TRBV2 | - | TRBJ2-5
CASGPAEGNTIYF | TGTGCCAGCGGTCCGGCCGAAGGAAACACCATATATTTT | - | TRBV27 | - | TRBJ1-3
CASSPRGVKETQYF | TGTGCCAGCAGCCCCCGGGGAGTAAAGGAGACCCAGTACTTC | - | TRBV5-4 | few | TRBJ2-5
CAISESVGAEDQQYF | TGTGCCATCAGTGAGTCGGTGGGGGCCGAGGATCAACAGTACTTC | - | TRBV10-3 | - | TRBJ2-7
CASSAFEETQYF | TGCGCCAGCAGTGCCTTTGAAGAGACCCAGTACTTC | - | TRBV10-2 | - | TRBJ2-5
CASSENPPGTGFGEQYF | TGTGCCAGCAGTGAAAATCCGCCTGGGACAGGTTTTGGCGAGCAGTACTTC | TRBD1 | TRBV6-1 | once | TRBJ2-7
CASSPLEPRNEQFF | TGTGCCAGCAGCCCTTTGGAGCCCCGCAATGAGCAGTTCTTC | - | TRBV7-2 | many | TRBJ2-1
CASSDLRDSTDTQYF | TGTGCCAGCAGTGACCTAAGGGATAGCACAGATACGCAGTATTTT | - | TRBV6-1 | - | TRBJ2-3
CASSFLEGGKETQYF | TGTGCCAGCAGTTTCTTGGAAGGCGGAAAAGAGACCCAGTACTTC | - | TRBV28 | few | TRBJ2-5
CASSRPMGTTYNEQFF | TGTGCCAGCAGCCGGCCTATGGGGACTACCTACAATGAGCAGTTCTTC | TRBD2 | TRBV7-2 | - | TRBJ2-1
CASRGTGDSPLHF | TGTGCCAGCAGGGGGACAGGAGATTCACCCCTCCACTTT | TRBD1 | TRBV12-3/TRBV12-4 | few | TRBJ1-6
CASSLESAYGYTF | TGCGCCAGCAGCTTGGAGTCAGCCTATGGCTACACCTTC | - | TRBV5-1 | - | TRBJ1-2
CASSLIGTGMGTDTQYF | TGTGCCAGCAGCTTGATTGGGACAGGGATGGGCACAGATACGCAGTATTTT | TRBD1 | TRBV5-5 | - | TRBJ2-3
CASSYPLGEQYF | TGTGCCAGCAGTTACCCCCTGGGCGAGCAGTACTTC | - | TRBV6-2/TRBV6-3 | - | TRBJ2-7
CASSLVPVGNTIYF | TGTGCCAGCAGCTTAGTCCCCGTCGGAAACACCATATATTTT | - | TRBV7-2 | once | TRBJ1-3
CASSRTSGTGVLDTQYF | TGTGCCAGCAGTCGAACCTCCGGGACAGGGGTTTTGGATACGCAGTATTTT | TRBD1 | TRBV6-5 | - | TRBJ2-3
CASSLWDLTGGPGELFF | TGTGCCAGCAGTTTATGGGACCTGACAGGGGGCCCCGGGGAGCTGTTTTTT | TRBD1 | TRBV28 | - | TRBJ2-2
CASGWGSSYNEQFF | TGTGCCAGCGGCTGGGGAAGCTCCTACAATGAGCAGTTCTTC | - | TRBV7-2 | many | TRBJ2-1
CASKLSDSLKQYF | TGTGCCAGCAAATTGTCCGACAGTCTAAAGCAGTACTTC | - | TRBV6-5 | - | TRBJ2-7
CASSYTIVRLASYNEQFF | TGTGCCAGCAGTTACACCATTGTCCGATTGGCCTCCTACAATGAGCAGTTCTTC | - | TRBV6-2/TRBV6-3 | - | TRBJ2-1
CASGPRLAGDNEQFF | TGTGCTAGTGGTCCCCGACTAGCGGGAGATAATGAGCAGTTCTTC | TRBD2 | TRBV12-5 | - | TRBJ2-1
CASSSWTGTREQYF | TGTGCCAGCAGTTCCTGGACAGGTACACGCGAGCAGTACTTC | TRBD1 | TRBV6-1 | - | TRBJ2-7
CASSPESATGNYQPQHF | TGTGCCAGCAGCCCAGAATCGGCGACAGGAAACTATCAGCCCCAGCATTTT | - | TRBV7-2 | - | TRBJ1-5
CASSLDGRRSDEQYF | TGTGCCAGCAGCTTAGATGGTCGAAGGTCGGACGAGCAGTACTTC | - | TRBV7-2 | - | TRBJ2-7